The rows below give T cell receptor beta chains drawn from one sample of a study of T cells and Merkel cell carcinoma outcomes. Method: immunoSEQ multiplex PCR; TCRdb's copy keeps in-frame clones and lacks some. Of some 15,000 clones listed, over 70% are singletons. Input material: tumor tissue from Merkel cell carcinoma. Receptors originate from a human donor with Merkel cell carcinoma. Both conserved end residues are part of each CDR3. The order of the fields is J gene, D gene, clone size, V gene, CDR3 DNA, CDR3 protein. A D gene is named only where the DNA matches it firmly. Size values are once, few and many counts, or a class for expanded clones, and some rows have none.

TRBJ2-5,TRBD2,once,TRBV5-4,TGTGCCAGCAGCGCCGGAGGGTCTAGCGGTGAGACCCAGTACTTC,CASSAGGSSGETQYF
TRBJ2-1,-,-,TRBV4-1,TGCGCCAGCAGTAGGCAGGCTTGGGGCAATGAGCAGTTCTTC,CASSRQAWGNEQFF
TRBJ2-4,-,few,TRBV5-1,TGCGCCAGCAGCTTGTTCTCGGCGTCGCTAGCCAAAAACATTCAGTACTTC,CASSLFSASLAKNIQYF
TRBJ2-1,TRBD2,-,TRBV9,TGTGCCAGCAGCCTGGGACTAGCTCCAAGGGAGCAGTTCTTC,CASSLGLAPREQFF
TRBJ1-4,-,once,TRBV9,TGTGCCAGCAGCCCCGGGACCCAGGTTAATGAAAAACTGTTTTTT,CASSPGTQVNEKLFF
TRBJ2-7,-,-,TRBV18,TGTGCCAGCTTACCGGGGGCTCGGGACGAGCAGTACTTC,CASLPGARDEQYF
TRBJ1-4,-,-,TRBV6-1,TGTGCCAGCAGTGGTTCCGGGGGTTCTAATGAAAAACTGTTTTTT,CASSGSGGSNEKLFF
TRBJ1-2,-,-,TRBV7-8,TGTGCCAGCAGCTCCACAGGGATGAGGGGCTACACCTTC,CASSSTGMRGYTF
TRBJ2-7,-,-,TRBV25-1,TGTGCCAGCAGTCACGGTTCCTACGAGCAGTACTTC,CASSHGSYEQYF
TRBJ2-5,-,-,TRBV25-1,TGTGCCAGCAGGAGCCCGCATGAGACCCAGTACTTC,CASRSPHETQYF
TRBJ2-3,-,-,TRBV11-3,TGTGCCAGCAGCTGGGCCGAGAGCACAGATACGCAGTATTTT,CASSWAESTDTQYF
TRBJ1-1,-,few,TRBV11-3,TGTGCCAGCAGCCCTGGCCGGGGTAGGAGGAACACTGAAGCTTTCTTT,CASSPGRGRRNTEAFF
TRBJ2-3,-,-,TRBV2,TGTGCCAGCAGTGAATTTGCGGGCACAGATACGCAGTATTTT,CASSEFAGTDTQYF
TRBJ2-1,-,-,TRBV20-1,TGCAGTGCTAGACAGGATAATGAGCAGTTCTTC,CSARQDNEQFF